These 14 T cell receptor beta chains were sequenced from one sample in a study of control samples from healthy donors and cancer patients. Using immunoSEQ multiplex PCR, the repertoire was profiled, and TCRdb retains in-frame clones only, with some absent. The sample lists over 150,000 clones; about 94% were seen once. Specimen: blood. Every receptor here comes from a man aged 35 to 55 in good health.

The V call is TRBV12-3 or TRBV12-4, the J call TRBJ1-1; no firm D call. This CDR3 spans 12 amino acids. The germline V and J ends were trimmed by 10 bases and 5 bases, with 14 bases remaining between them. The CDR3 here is CATGEELTEAFF. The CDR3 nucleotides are TGTGCCACCGGTGAGGAGTTGACTGAAGCTTTCTTT.

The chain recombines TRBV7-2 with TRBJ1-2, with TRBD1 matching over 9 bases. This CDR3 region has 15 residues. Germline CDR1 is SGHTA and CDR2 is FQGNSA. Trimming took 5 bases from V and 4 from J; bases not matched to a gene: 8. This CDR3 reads CASSPWTGETYGYTF. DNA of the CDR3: TGTGCCAGCAGCCCCTGGACAGGGGAAACCTATGGCTACACCTTC.

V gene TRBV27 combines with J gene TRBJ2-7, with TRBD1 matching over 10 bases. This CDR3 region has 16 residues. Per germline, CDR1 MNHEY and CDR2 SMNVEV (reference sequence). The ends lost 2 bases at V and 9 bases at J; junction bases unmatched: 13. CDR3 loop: CASSLIWIGTGVAQYF. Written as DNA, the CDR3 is TGTGCCAGCAGTTTAATTTGGATCGGGACAGGGGTTGCGCAGTACTTC.

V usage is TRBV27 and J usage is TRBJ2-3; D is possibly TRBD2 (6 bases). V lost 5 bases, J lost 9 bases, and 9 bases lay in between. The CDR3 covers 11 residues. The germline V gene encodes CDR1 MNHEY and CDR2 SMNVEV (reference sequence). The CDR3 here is CASSARETQYF. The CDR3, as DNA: TGTGCCAGCAGTGCCCGGGAGACGCAGTATTTT.

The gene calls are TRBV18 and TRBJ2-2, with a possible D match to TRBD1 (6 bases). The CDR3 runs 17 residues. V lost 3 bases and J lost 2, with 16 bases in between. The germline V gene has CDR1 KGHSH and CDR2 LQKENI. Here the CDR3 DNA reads TGTGCCAGCTCACCTCAAGGGGTCAGGGGCAACACCGGGGAGCTGTTTTTT. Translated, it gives CASSPQGVRGNTGELFF.

CDR3 in amino acids: CASSPDYNEQFF. The CDR3 DNA follows: TGTGCCAGCAGTCCGGACTACAATGAGCAGTTCTTC. The J gene is TRBJ2-1, the V gene TRBV27; D call uncertain. V lost 5 bases to trimming and J lost 3 bases, with 5 bases between them. The CDR3 is 12 residues long. Germline V CDR1 and CDR2: MNHEY, SMNVEV (reference sequence).

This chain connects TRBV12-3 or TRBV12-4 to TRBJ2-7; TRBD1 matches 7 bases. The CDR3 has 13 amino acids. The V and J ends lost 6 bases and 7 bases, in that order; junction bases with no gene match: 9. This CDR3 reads CASSLWTGREQYF. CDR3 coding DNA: TGTGCCAGCAGCCTCTGGACAGGCAGGGAGCAGTACTTC.

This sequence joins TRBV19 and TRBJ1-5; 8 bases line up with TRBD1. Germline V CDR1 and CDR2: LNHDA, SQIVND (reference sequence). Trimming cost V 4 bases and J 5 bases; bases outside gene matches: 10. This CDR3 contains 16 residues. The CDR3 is CASSTIRTGTHQPQHF. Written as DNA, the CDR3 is TGTGCCAGTAGTACGATACGGACAGGGACCCATCAGCCCCAGCATTTT. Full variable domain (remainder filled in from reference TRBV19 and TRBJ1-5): DGGITQSPKYLFRKEGQNVTLSCEQNLNHDAMYWYRQDPGQGLRLIYYSQIVNDFQKGDIAEGYSVSREKKESFPLTVTSAQKNPTAFYLCASSTIRTGTHQPQHFGDGTRLSIL.

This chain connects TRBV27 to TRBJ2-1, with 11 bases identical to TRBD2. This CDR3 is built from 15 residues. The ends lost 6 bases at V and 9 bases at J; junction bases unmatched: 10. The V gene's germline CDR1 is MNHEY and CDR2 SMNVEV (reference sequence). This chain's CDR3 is CASRVAGGLPIEQFF. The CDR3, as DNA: TGTGCCAGCAGGGTAGCGGGGGGGCTTCCGATTGAGCAGTTCTTC.

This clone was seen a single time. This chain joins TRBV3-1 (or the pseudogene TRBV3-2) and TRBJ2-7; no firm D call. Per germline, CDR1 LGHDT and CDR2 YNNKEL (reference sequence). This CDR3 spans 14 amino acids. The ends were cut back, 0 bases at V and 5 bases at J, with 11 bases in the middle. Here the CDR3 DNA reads TGTGCCAGCAGCCAAGATTGGGTAGGAAACGAGCAGTACTTC. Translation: CASSQDWVGNEQYF.

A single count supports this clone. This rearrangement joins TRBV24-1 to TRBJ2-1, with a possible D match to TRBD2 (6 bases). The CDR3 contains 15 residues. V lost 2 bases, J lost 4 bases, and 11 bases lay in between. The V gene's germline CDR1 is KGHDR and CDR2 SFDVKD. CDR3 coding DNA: TGTGCCACCAGTGATTATGGAGGGTCATACAATGAGCAGTTCTTC. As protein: CATSDYGGSYNEQFF.

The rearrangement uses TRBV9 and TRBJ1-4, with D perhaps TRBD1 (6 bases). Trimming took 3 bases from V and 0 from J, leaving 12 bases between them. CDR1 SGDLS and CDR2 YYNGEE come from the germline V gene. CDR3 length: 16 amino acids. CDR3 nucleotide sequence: TGTGCCAGCAGCGGCGGACAGCTGGCAACTAATGAAAAACTGTTTTTT. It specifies CASSGGQLATNEKLFF.

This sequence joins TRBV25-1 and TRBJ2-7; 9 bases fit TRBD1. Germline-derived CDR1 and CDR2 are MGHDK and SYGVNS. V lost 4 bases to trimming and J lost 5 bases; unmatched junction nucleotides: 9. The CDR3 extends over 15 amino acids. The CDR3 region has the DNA TGTGCCAGCAGTGGTACCGGGACAGGGCACCACGAGCAGTACTTC. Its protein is CASSGTGTGHHEQYF.

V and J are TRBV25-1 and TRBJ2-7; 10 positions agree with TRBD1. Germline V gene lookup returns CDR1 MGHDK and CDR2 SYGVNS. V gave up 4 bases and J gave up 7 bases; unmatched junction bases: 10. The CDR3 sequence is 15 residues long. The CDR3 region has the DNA TGTGCCAGCAGTGCGACAGGGGGCCTTATACCGGAGCAGTACTTC. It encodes CASSATGGLIPEQYF.